This is a list of T cell receptor beta chains from one sample in a study of blood T cell repertoires in COVID-19. Some clones are missing from TCRdb's copy, which holds only in-frame ones; the method was immunoSEQ multiplex PCR. The data hold under 150,000 clones, with roughly 71% observed a single time. The source material was peripheral blood. These receptors were collected from a man of 80 years or more with acute or convalescent COVID-19. CDR3s include the opening cysteine and the closing phenylalanine or tryptophan. Fields, in order: D gene, V gene, J gene, clone size, CDR3 protein, CDR3 DNA. A D gene is named only where the DNA matches it firmly. For some rows the clone size is stated as once, few or many, or as a class when expanded; others skip it.

-	TRBV7-2	TRBJ2-7	-	CASSLQESGQYF	TGTGCCAGCAGCTTACAGGAAAGCGGGCAGTACTTC
TRBD2	TRBV6-5	TRBJ2-7	-	CASRVAGEYEQYF	TGTGCCAGCAGAGTAGCGGGGGAGTACGAGCAGTACTTC
TRBD1	TRBV28	TRBJ2-5	few	CASSSPTGTGGGGGTQYF	TGTGCCAGCAGTTCCCCGACCGGGACAGGGGGCGGAGGGGGGACCCAGTACTTC
TRBD1	TRBV28	TRBJ1-4	-	CASSTSDRGYEKLFF	TGTGCCAGCAGTACCAGCGACAGGGGTTACGAAAAACTGTTTTTT
-	TRBV6-5	TRBJ2-5	-	CASSWRGPETQYF	TGTGCCAGCAGTTGGCGGGGCCCAGAGACCCAGTACTTC
TRBD1	TRBV6-2/TRBV6-3	TRBJ1-1	-	CASSYRGRGNTEAFF	TGTGCCAGCAGTTACAGGGGGCGCGGAAACACTGAAGCTTTCTTT
-	TRBV5-1	TRBJ2-5	once	CASSTEAREGETQYF	TGCGCCAGCAGCACTGAAGCCCGAGAGGGAGAGACCCAGTACTTC
TRBD1	TRBV9	TRBJ2-2	-	CASSVTTGANTGELFF	TGTGCCAGCAGCGTAACAACAGGGGCAAACACCGGGGAGCTGTTTTTT
-	TRBV5-1	TRBJ2-7	-	CASTSAGASGGSYEQYF	TGCGCCAGCACGTCCGCAGGGGCCTCCGGCGGCTCCTACGAGCAGTACTTC
-	TRBV11-1	TRBJ2-7	-	CASSLTDTYEQYF	TGTGCCAGCAGCTTAACCGACACCTACGAGCAGTACTTC
-	TRBV6-1	TRBJ2-7	-	CASSDIYRGYSSYEQYF	TGTGCCAGCAGTGATATTTACAGAGGGTATAGCTCCTACGAGCAGTACTTC
TRBD1	TRBV19	TRBJ1-6	-	CASSSPGGFNSPLHF	TGTGCCAGTAGTTCTCCAGGGGGCTTTAATTCACCCCTCCACTTT
-	TRBV11-2	TRBJ1-3	-	CASSPRSFRGGGNTIYF	TGTGCCAGCAGCCCTAGATCATTCAGGGGCGGCGGAAACACCATATATTTT
-	TRBV5-8	TRBJ2-7	-	CASRLVGTSEQYF	TGTGCCAGCAGACTTGTAGGGACTTCCGAGCAGTACTTC
-	TRBV9	TRBJ1-6	-	CASSVEAGGLSPLHF	TGTGCCAGCAGCGTGGAGGCGGGGGGCCTTTCACCCCTCCACTTT
-	TRBV6-5	TRBJ2-7	-	CASSYAGRQGRSEQYF	TGTGCCAGCAGTTATGCGGGAAGACAGGGAAGAAGCGAGCAGTACTTC
-	TRBV3-1/TRBV3-2	TRBJ1-6	-	CASSQPGFSPLHF	TGTGCCAGCAGCCAGCCAGGCTTCTCACCCCTCCACTTT
-	TRBV4-2	TRBJ1-3	-	CASSHRLSSGNTIYF	TGTGCCAGCAGCCATCGACTGAGCTCTGGAAACACCATATATTTT
TRBD1	TRBV11-3	TRBJ1-2	-	CASSLETGGRSYGYTF	TGTGCCAGCAGCTTAGAAACAGGGGGAAGGAGCTATGGCTACACCTTC
-	TRBV14	TRBJ2-2	-	CASSPDTGELFF	TGTGCCAGCAGCCCGGACACCGGGGAGCTGTTTTTT
TRBD1	TRBV5-1	TRBJ2-2	-	CASSSMKGAVVDTGELFF	TGCGCCAGCAGCTCAATGAAGGGGGCGGTAGTTGACACCGGGGAGCTGTTTTTT
TRBD2	TRBV10-2	TRBJ2-3	-	CASRDSLATDTQYF	TGCGCCAGCAGGGATTCACTAGCGACAGATACGCAGTATTTT
-	TRBV10-2	TRBJ1-2	-	CASRATTGHYGYTF	TGCGCCAGCAGGGCCACAACTGGGCACTATGGCTACACCTTC
TRBD1	TRBV24-1	TRBJ2-1	-	CATSDNYRTGLYNEQFF	TGTGCCACCAGTGATAATTACAGGACAGGTTTATACAATGAGCAGTTCTTC
TRBD1	TRBV12-3/TRBV12-4	TRBJ1-5	-	CASQTGGNQPQHF	TGTGCCAGCCAGACAGGGGGTAATCAGCCCCAGCATTTT
-	TRBV5-3	TRBJ1-5	once	CARSADSGRNQPQHF	TGTGCCAGAAGCGCAGACAGTGGCCGCAATCAGCCCCAGCATTTT
TRBD2	TRBV11-3	TRBJ2-7	-	CASSSLLSSGTSLAYEQYF	TGTGCCAGCAGCTCATTACTGTCCTCCGGGACTAGTTTAGCCTACGAGCAGTACTTC
TRBD1	TRBV6-4	TRBJ2-7	few	CASSSTYPGTGGPEQYF	TGTGCCAGCAGTTCCACCTACCCCGGGACAGGGGGTCCCGAGCAGTACTTC
-	TRBV25-1	TRBJ1-4	many	CASSDSGQNEKLFF	TGTGCCAGCAGTGACTCGGGACAAAATGAAAAACTGTTTTTT
TRBD2	TRBV5-1	TRBJ2-1	-	CASSLRTSGGAYNEQFF	TGCGCCAGCAGCTTGAGGACTAGCGGGGGGGCCTACAATGAGCAGTTCTTC
-	TRBV7-2	TRBJ2-3	-	CASSLGSSTDTQYF	TGTGCCAGCAGCTTAGGCAGTAGCACAGATACGCAGTATTTT
-	TRBV6-5	TRBJ1-1	once	CASSYLPRGNTEAFF	TGTGCCAGCAGTTACCTACCACGGGGGAACACTGAAGCTTTCTTT
-	TRBV5-4	TRBJ2-1	-	CASSSAQRGGIISYNEQFF	TGTGCCAGCAGCTCTGCCCAGAGGGGGGGGATTATTTCCTACAATGAGCAGTTCTTC
-	TRBV7-9	TRBJ1-4	-	CASSLYQGSDEKLFF	TGTGCCAGCAGCTTGTACCAGGGAAGTGATGAAAAACTGTTTTTT
-	TRBV12-3/TRBV12-4	TRBJ2-3	-	CASSLQRRGTQYF	TGTGCCAGCAGTTTACAAAGAAGGGGTACGCAGTATTTT
-	TRBV5-1	TRBJ1-1	-	CASSLNLRAEAFF	TGCGCCAGCAGCTTGAATCTCAGGGCTGAAGCTTTCTTT
-	TRBV7-6	TRBJ2-5	-	CASSSRTVRETQYF	TGTGCCAGCAGCTCTCGGACAGTCCGTGAGACCCAGTACTTC
-	TRBV3-1/TRBV3-2	TRBJ1-5	-	CASSQYGDSNQPQHF	TGTGCCAGCAGCCAATACGGGGATAGCAATCAGCCCCAGCATTTT
TRBD2	TRBV9	TRBJ2-7	-	CASSVAGGRRSEQYF	TGTGCCAGCAGCGTAGCGGGGGGGAGAAGGTCCGAGCAGTACTTC
-	TRBV24-1	TRBJ2-3	-	CATSAQGTDTQYF	TGTGCCACCAGTGCCCAGGGGACAGATACGCAGTATTTT